The subject of this entry is one T cell receptor (beta chain). Its antigen remains unidentified. Germline V gives CDR1 GTSNPN, CDR2 SVGIG (reference sequence). Losses at the gene ends were 4 bases for V and 0 bases for J; bases not matched to a gene: 11. The CDR3 totals 17 residues. This sample was included in a study of T cells in tuberculosis. Overall study: Sequenced TCRs come from CD1B-GMM tetramer-binding T cells. Study-level results: Cases with active tuberculosis were adults, while controls were adolescents. Active tuberculosis alpha repertoires lay closer to GMM-specific TCRs than controls'.

Here immunoSEQ multiplex PCR was the method, and the copy in TCRdb shows in-frame clones only, minus some. In the table there are 30,000 to 40,000 clones, 95% to 97% of which are singletons. Each donor contributed 85,000 to 100,000 T cells on average, unsorted. The J gene is TRBJ2-3, the V gene TRBV30, with 9 bases that match TRBD2. The sequence derives from a donor aged 10-35 years with latent tuberculosis or without tuberculosis infection. Sequencing was performed on PBMCs. CDR3 loop: CAWNLAGAPSSTDTQYF. The CDR3 DNA reads TGTGCCTGGAACTTAGCGGGGGCCCCTTCTAGCACAGATACGCAGTATTTT.